These 10 T cell receptor beta chains came from one sample sequenced in a study of memory CD4+ T cells and cytomegalovirus serostatus. Single viable CD3+CD4+CD8-CD45RO+ cells were sorted as the memory CD4+ T cells. The protocol was immunoSEQ multiplex PCR, while the TCRdb copy is restricted to in-frame clones and leaves out a portion. The sample lists approximately 40,000 clones, around 72% occurring once. The material sequenced was memory CD4+ T cells from blood. These receptors originate from an adult in good health and CMV-seronegative.

The chain couples TRBV6-4 to TRBJ2-2; possible D gene TRBD1, 6 bases. This CDR3 has 14 amino acids. With 6 bases removed from V and 4 bases from J, the gap between germline ends came to 12 bases. CDR1 is MRHNA, CDR2 SNTAGT, per germline. CDR3 amino acids: CASSQQTGTGELFF. The CDR3, as DNA: TGTGCCAGCAGCCAACAGACAGGCACCGGGGAGCTGTTTTTT.

CDR3 loop: CASSVDVVAEGYTF. CDR3 in DNA: TGTGCCAGCAGCGTCGATGTTGTGGCAGAAGGCTACACCTTC. The chain carries TRBV9 and TRBJ1-2; no reliable D call. Trimming cost V 2 bases and J 8 bases, with 16 bases left between them. CDR1 is SGDLS, CDR2 YYNGEE, per germline. CDR3 length: 14 residues.

V usage is TRBV11-2 and J usage is TRBJ2-2; no clear D gene. Germline CDR1 reads SGHAT; CDR2 reads FQNNGV. The CDR3 length is 11 residues. V gave up 6 bases and J gave up 5 bases, with 4 bases separating them. This CDR3 is CASRLTGELFF. The CDR3 bases are TGTGCCAGCAGACTTACCGGGGAGCTGTTTTTT.

The chain recombines TRBV6-6 with TRBJ1-1; D may be TRBD1 (5 bases). Between the trimmed V and J ends, which lost 7 bases and 3 bases, there was a span of 18 bases. CDR3 length equals 15 residues. The germline V gene encodes CDR1 MNHNY and CDR2 SVGAGI (reference sequence). In nucleotides, the CDR3 is TGTGCCAGCAATAGGGGCGGAAACCCGCACACTGAAGCTTTCTTT. It specifies CASNRGGNPHTEAFF.

This chain connects TRBV9 to TRBJ2-5; D tentatively reads TRBD1 or TRBD2 (5 bases each). The CDR3 consists of 14 residues. V shed 4 bases and J shed 4 bases, with 14 bases lying between them. CDR1 and CDR2 from the germline V gene are SGDLS and YYNGEE. This CDR3 reads CASSLGVGVETQYF. For the CDR3, the DNA is TGTGCCAGCAGCTTGGGCGTGGGGGTAGAGACCCAGTACTTC.

The J gene is TRBJ1-2, the V gene TRBV2, with D possibly matching TRBD1 (6 bases). The CDR3 extends over 15 amino acids. CDR1 is SNHLY and CDR2 is FYNNEI in the germline V gene. Deletions cut 6 bases from V and 0 bases from J, with 14 bases between. CDR3 amino acids: CASRLDRPANYGYTF. The DNA of the CDR3 is TGTGCCAGCAGACTAGACAGGCCTGCTAACTATGGCTACACCTTC.

The chain employs TRBV7-9 and TRBJ1-1; D not resolved. The germline V and J ends were trimmed by 3 bases and 7 bases, with 12 bases remaining between them. CDR3 length: 13 residues. CDR1 is SEHNR and CDR2 is FQNEAQ in the germline V gene (reference sequence). In DNA, the CDR3 is TGTGCCAGCAGCTTTCGGTTCCGGGATGAAGCTTTCTTT. Amino acid sequence: CASSFRFRDEAFF.

The chain links TRBV27 to TRBJ1-1; perhaps TRBD1 as D (5 bases). V lost 3 bases and J lost 4, with 21 bases in between. Germline V gene sequence: CDR1 MNHEY, CDR2 SMNVEV (reference sequence). This CDR3 is 17 amino acids long. Here the CDR3 DNA reads TGTGCCAGCAGTTTCAAGGGGCCCTTCCCAGTTCTCACTGAAGCTTTCTTT. Translated, it gives CASSFKGPFPVLTEAFF.

The V call is TRBV11-2, the J call TRBJ1-2, with D perhaps matching TRBD1 (6 bases). V gave up 4 bases and J gave up 8 bases, with 11 bases separating them. CDR1 is SGHAT and CDR2 is FQNNGV in the germline V gene. The CDR3 spans 12 residues. As DNA, the CDR3 is TGTGCCAGCAGCTCAGGGGAGGTCGGCTACACCTTC. This gives the protein CASSSGEVGYTF.

The rearrangement joins TRBV11-1 to TRBJ2-5, with D unclear. The V end was cut by 3 bases, the J end by 5 bases, with 16 bases between. CDR3 size: 15 residues. Germline-derived CDR1 and CDR2 are SGHAT and FQDESV (reference sequence). This CDR3 is CASSFHLSRGETQYF. Written as DNA, the CDR3 is TGTGCCAGCAGCTTTCATTTGTCTCGTGGGGAGACCCAGTACTTC.